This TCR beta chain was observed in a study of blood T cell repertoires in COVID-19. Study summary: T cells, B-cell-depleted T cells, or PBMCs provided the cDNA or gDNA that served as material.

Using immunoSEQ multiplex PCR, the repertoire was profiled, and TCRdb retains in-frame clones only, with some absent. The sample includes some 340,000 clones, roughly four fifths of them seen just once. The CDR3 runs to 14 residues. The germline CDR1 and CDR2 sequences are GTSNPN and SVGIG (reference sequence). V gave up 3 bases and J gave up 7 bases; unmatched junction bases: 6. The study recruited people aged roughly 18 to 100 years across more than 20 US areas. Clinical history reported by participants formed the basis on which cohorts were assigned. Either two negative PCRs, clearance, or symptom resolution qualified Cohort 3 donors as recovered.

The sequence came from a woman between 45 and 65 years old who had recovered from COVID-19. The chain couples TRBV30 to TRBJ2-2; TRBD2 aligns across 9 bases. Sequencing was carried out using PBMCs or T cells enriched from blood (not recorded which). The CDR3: CAWRGLAGYGELFF. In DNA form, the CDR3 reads TGTGCCTGGAGGGGGCTAGCGGGGTACGGGGAGCTGTTTTTT.